The rows below give T cell receptor beta chains drawn from one sample of a study of T cell responses to AZD1222 COVID-19 vaccine. Generated by immunoSEQ multiplex PCR, the TCRdb table keeps only in-frame clones and is missing some. This sample yields about 120,000 clones, of which 88% are seen a single time; 3.5% to 4.5% belongs to the top ten. The material was peripheral blood, obtained on day 0 of AZD1222 vaccination. The receptors derive from an adult in good health. Each CDR3 is given with its conserved first and last residue. D genes are given only for firm matches. Some rows mark clone size as missing; the rest say once, few, many or name a class of expanded clone.

>.|TRBJ1-1|.|TRBV6-5
CASRGLILPNTEAFF
TGTGCCAGCAGGGGTTTGATCTTACCTAACACTGAAGCTTTCTTT
>.|TRBJ1-2|.|TRBV19
CASSPGRGHDGYTF
TGTGCCAGTAGTCCGGGAAGGGGACACGATGGCTACACCTTC
>.|TRBJ1-2|.|TRBV6-5
CASSSSPGSNYGYTF
TGTGCCAGCAGCTCTTCGCCTGGTTCGAACTATGGCTACACCTTC
>.|TRBJ1-6|TRBD1|TRBV5-1
CASSSDRVGNSPLHF
TGCGCCAGCAGTTCAGACAGGGTGGGCAATTCACCCCTCCACTTT
>.|TRBJ1-4|.|TRBV4-2
CASSQDSVLTGTTNEKLFF
TGTGCCAGCAGCCAAGATTCGGTTTTAACAGGTACAACTAATGAAAAACTGTTTTTT
>.|TRBJ1-6|.|TRBV19
CASSIDPRYSPLHF
TGTGCCAGTAGTATAGACCCCCGTTATTCACCCCTCCACTTT
>once|TRBJ1-2|.|TRBV5-5
CASSLSLGWVYGYTF
TGTGCCAGCAGCTTAAGCCTAGGTTGGGTCTATGGCTACACCTTC
>.|TRBJ1-2|.|TRBV15
CATSREKGTVHGYTF
TGTGCCACCAGCAGAGAAAAGGGGACGGTCCATGGCTACACCTTC
>.|TRBJ1-4|TRBD1|TRBV5-6
CASSLWGDRVNEKLFF
TGTGCCAGCAGCCTGTGGGGGGACAGGGTGAATGAAAAACTGTTTTTT
>.|TRBJ1-1|.|TRBV21-1
CASSKVRGTGGARRMNTEAFF
TGTGCCAGCAGCAAAGTGAGGGGGACAGGGGGCGCGCGGAGGATGAACACTGAAGCTTTCTTT
>.|TRBJ2-7|TRBD1|TRBV6-5
CASSYRTGVYEQYF
TGTGCCAGCAGTTACCGTACAGGGGTGTACGAGCAGTACTTC
>.|TRBJ2-3|.|TRBV5-1
CASSPPAVGSTDTQYF
TGCGCCAGCAGCCCCCCCGCCGTGGGAAGCACAGATACGCAGTATTTT
>.|TRBJ1-5|.|TRBV27
CASSFGGSNQPQHF
TGTGCCAGCAGTTTTGGGGGGAGCAATCAGCCCCAGCATTTT
>.|TRBJ1-2|.|TRBV7-9
CASSIRGYGYTF
TGTGCCAGCAGCATTCGGGGGTATGGCTACACCTTC
>.|TRBJ1-5|.|TRBV7-2
CASSLEPLNQPQHF
TGTGCCAGCAGCTTAGAGCCTCTCAATCAGCCCCAGCATTTT
>.|TRBJ1-4|.|TRBV7-9
CASSPPWGSFPGNEKLFF
TGTGCCAGCAGCCCTCCCTGGGGCTCATTCCCGGGAAATGAAAAACTGTTTTTT
>.|TRBJ1-1|TRBD1|TRBV10-3
CATLGQGASTEAFF
TGTGCCACCCTGGGACAGGGGGCGAGCACTGAAGCTTTCTTT
>few|TRBJ1-4|.|TRBV11-2
CASSADSVGNEKLFF
TGTGCCAGCAGCGCAGACAGTGTGGGAAATGAAAAACTGTTTTTT
>.|TRBJ2-7|.|TRBV14
CASSQVAYEQYF
TGTGCCAGCAGCCAAGTAGCCTACGAGCAGTACTTC
>.|TRBJ2-5|.|TRBV6-5
CASSYTGTKTQYF
TGTGCCAGCAGTTACACCGGGACGAAGACCCAGTACTTC
>.|TRBJ2-7|.|TRBV5-5
CASSLGTYEQYF
TGTGCCAGCAGCTTAGGCACGTACGAGCAGTACTTC
>.|TRBJ1-1|TRBD1|TRBV7-3
CASSLLTGGEAFF
TGTGCCAGCAGCTTACTCACAGGGGGTGAAGCTTTCTTT
>once|TRBJ2-1|.|TRBV15
CATSRDHGTLRGNEQFF
TGTGCCACCAGCAGAGACCACGGGACCCTTCGGGGCAATGAGCAGTTCTTC
>.|TRBJ1-5|TRBD1|TRBV19
CASSADRFWDDQPQHF
TGTGCCAGTAGTGCGGACAGGTTTTGGGATGATCAGCCCCAGCATTTT
>.|TRBJ1-5|.|TRBV7-2
CASSFGGAPNQPQHF
TGTGCCAGCAGCTTTGGTGGGGCCCCCAATCAGCCCCAGCATTTT
>few|TRBJ1-3|.|TRBV18
CASSPLQGISGNTIYF
TGTGCCAGCTCACCACTTCAAGGGATCTCTGGAAACACCATATATTTT
>.|TRBJ1-6|.|TRBV4-3
CASSQGTSHNSPLHF
TGCGCCAGCAGCCAAGGGACATCGCATAATTCACCCCTCCACTTT
>.|TRBJ1-4|.|TRBV7-3
CASSCQGSEKLFF
TGTGCCAGCAGCTGCCAGGGAAGCGAAAAACTGTTTTTT
>.|TRBJ1-1|.|TRBV15
CATSRETTGTEAFF
TGTGCCACCAGCAGAGAGACCACGGGGACTGAAGCTTTCTTT
>.|TRBJ1-1|TRBD1|TRBV5-5
CASSSDREKTEAFF
TGTGCCAGCAGCTCAGACAGGGAGAAGACTGAAGCTTTCTTT
>.|TRBJ2-1|.|TRBV6-2/TRBV6-3
CASSSVADSYNEQFF
TGTGCCAGCAGCTCGGTGGCGGACTCCTACAATGAGCAGTTCTTC
>few|TRBJ1-2|TRBD1|TRBV19
CASSINRQGIYGYTF
TGTGCCAGTAGTATAAATCGACAGGGAATCTATGGCTACACCTTC
>.|TRBJ2-3|.|TRBV6-5
CASRKEGSTDTQYF
TGTGCCAGCAGGAAGGAGGGTAGCACAGATACGCAGTATTTT
>.|TRBJ2-3|.|TRBV5-4
CASSKPGLLKGDTQYF
TGTGCCAGCAGTAAACCGGGACTCCTTAAAGGGGATACGCAGTATTTT
>.|TRBJ2-3|.|TRBV5-5
CASSLVVGDTQYF
TGTGCCAGCAGCTTGGTCGTGGGAGATACGCAGTATTTT
>.|TRBJ1-1|.|TRBV9
CASSVGVAGLRTEAFF
TGTGCCAGCAGCGTCGGAGTGGCAGGATTAAGGACTGAAGCTTTCTTT
>.|TRBJ2-7|TRBD2|TRBV7-2
CASSRKSGDSYEQYF
TGTGCCAGCAGCAGAAAGAGCGGGGATTCCTACGAGCAGTACTTC
>.|TRBJ2-3|TRBD2|TRBV7-2
CASSKLAGAHTQYF
TGTGCCAGCAGCAAACTAGCGGGGGCCCATACGCAGTATTTT
>.|TRBJ1-3|TRBD1|TRBV3-1/TRBV3-2
CASSQAGGGGNTIYF
TGTGCCAGCAGCCAAGCAGGGGGTGGTGGAAACACCATATATTTT
>.|TRBJ2-7|.|TRBV6-5
CASSQALGVSYEQYF
TGTGCCAGCAGCCAGGCATTAGGGGTTTCCTACGAGCAGTACTTC
>.|TRBJ2-1|TRBD1|TRBV6-1
CASSEDPWQGANYNEQFF
TGTGCCAGCAGTGAGGATCCGTGGCAGGGGGCGAACTACAATGAGCAGTTCTTC